One and the same sample provided the 8 T cell receptor beta chains below, sequenced in a study of response to subunit inactivated influenza vaccine. TCRdb re-called the RT-PCR reads through MiXCR, storing one row per CDR3 protein. The sample has some 800,000 distinct CDR3 sequences, over 20% seen once; the top ten hold roughly a tenth. Specimen: PBMCs from blood, collected 5 days after vaccination. The receptors here all came from a man aged 50 or older who received an inactivated influenza vaccine.

This clonotype was recorded a few times. The rearrangement links TRBV10-3 to TRBJ2-3; no reliable D call. V was cut by 4 bases and J by 0 bases, with 8 bases left in between. This CDR3 is 14 amino acids long. Germline loops: CDR1 ENHRY, CDR2 SYGVKD. The CDR3 region is CAISGLLSTDTQYF. The CDR3 DNA sequence: TGTGCCATCAGTGGGCTCCTTAGCACAGATACGCAGTATTTT.

This clonotype was detected only a few times. This chain uses TRBV2 with TRBJ2-7, with 7 nucleotides matching TRBD2. Germline CDR1 SNHLY, CDR2 FYNNEI. This CDR3 contains 16 residues. After removal of 4 bases from V and 3 bases from J, the junction contained 12 bases not matched to a gene. The CDR3 reads CASSGTPSGIHYEQYF. The CDR3 DNA follows: TGTGCCAGCAGTGGGACCCCCAGCGGGATCCACTACGAGCAGTACTTC.

The gene calls are TRBV21-1 and TRBJ2-1; the table's D call, TRBD2, has no DNA check behind it. TRBV21-1 is an annotated pseudogene. The CDR3 sequence is 14 residues long. The CDR3 nucleotides are TGTGCCAGCTGTCAGGCGGGAGGTATCAATGAGCAGTTCTTC. It translates to CASCQAGGINEQFF.

Many counts were recorded for this clonotype. This rearrangement joins TRBV4-1 to TRBJ2-3; no definite D call. Germline CDR1 is MGHRA and CDR2 is YSYEKL. Between the trimmed V and J ends, which lost 0 bases and 7 bases, there was a span of 8 bases. This CDR3 has 13 residues. CDR3 sequence reads: CASSQDHKNTQYF. Written as DNA, the CDR3 is TGCGCCAGCAGCCAAGATCATAAGAATACGCAGTATTTT.

To note about this clonotype: A junction boundary mismatches the germline segment, possibly from a read error. The V gene is TRBV7-7, the J gene TRBJ2-5; 7 bases map to TRBD1. Germline V gene sequence: CDR1 SSHAT, CDR2 FNYEAQ (reference sequence). The CDR3 is 13 amino acids. The DNA for the CDR3 is TGTGCTAGCAGAGAAACAGGGGAAGAGACCCAGTACTTC. Translation gives CASRETGEETQYF.

V usage is TRBV7-2 and J usage is TRBJ2-1; D is ambiguous. The V end was cut by 7 bases, the J end by 2 bases, with 9 bases between. The CDR3 spans 13 residues. Per germline, CDR1 SGHTA and CDR2 FQGNSA. The DNA of the CDR3 is TGTGCCAGCACCCAGCCAACCTACAATGAGCAGTTCTTC. Translated, it gives CASTQPTYNEQFF.

This clonotype was detected ten times or more. The chain joins TRBV24-1 to TRBJ2-3; D possibly corresponds to TRBD1 (7 bases). This CDR3 spans 15 amino acids. V lost 5 bases and J lost 1, with 12 bases in between. Per the germline V gene, CDR1 is KGHDR and CDR2 is SFDVKD. CDR3 residues: CATSAGGLGTDTQYF. The CDR3 DNA reads as TGTGCCACCAGTGCAGGGGGGCTGGGCACAGATACGCAGTATTTT.

This clonotype has a count of ten or more. The chain combines TRBV11-2 with TRBJ2-7, with D unresolved. Germline V gene sequence: CDR1 SGHAT, CDR2 FQNNGV. The CDR3 has 14 residues. Deletions cut 5 bases from V and 2 bases from J, with 13 bases between. The CDR3 loop reads CASSHLPKTYEQYF. Written as DNA, the CDR3 is TGTGCCAGCAGCCACCTTCCCAAGACCTACGAGCAGTACTTC. Full variable domain (missing parts from reference TRBV11-2 and TRBJ2-7): EAGVAQSPRYKIIEKRQSVAFWCNPISGHATLYWYQQILGQGPKLLIQFQNNGVVDDSQLPKDRFSAERLKGVDSTLKIQPAKLEDSAVYLCASSHLPKTYEQYFGPGTRLTVT.